The 26 T cell receptor beta chains given below trace back to one sample, sequenced in a study of Ad26.COV2.S vaccination and SARS-CoV-2 variants. Here immunoSEQ multiplex PCR was the method, and the copy in TCRdb shows in-frame clones only, minus some. Here the sample spans fewer than 400,000 clones, approximately 91% being singletons. Treatment here: over 15 received Ad26.COV2.S at low or high dose, single or two shots; roughly five received placebo; per-sample allocation not given. Collection of samples fell on day 63 after the first vaccine or placebo injection. The material sequenced was peripheral blood, taken in a trial of Ad26.COV2.S vaccine versus placebo. These receptors were obtained from a person aged 18-60 years who received the Ad26.COV2.S COVID-19 vaccine or a placebo.

The rearrangement joins TRBV12-3 or TRBV12-4 to TRBJ2-7; D remains unclear. The CDR3 covers 13 residues. V was shortened by 5 bases and J by 6 bases, with 14 bases between the two germline ends. CDR3 DNA sequence: TGTGCCAGCAGTCCCACCCCTCCTCGCGAGCAGTACTTC. This sequence encodes CASSPTPPREQYF.

This clone has more than one count but fewer than ten. V usage is TRBV19 and J usage is TRBJ1-1, with a weak D call TRBD1 (5 bases). The CDR3 runs to 14 residues. V lost 5 bases, J lost 5 bases, and 15 bases lay in between. Germline V gives CDR1 LNHDA, CDR2 SQIVND (reference sequence). CDR3 residues: CASSGRVGFTEAFF. CDR3 DNA sequence: TGTGCCAGTAGTGGCAGGGTGGGTTTTACTGAAGCTTTCTTT. Full variable domain (rest looked up from reference TRBV19 and TRBJ1-1): DGGITQSPKYLFRKEGQNVTLSCEQNLNHDAMYWYRQDPGQGLRLIYYSQIVNDFQKGDIAEGYSVSREKKESFPLTVTSAQKNPTAFYLCASSGRVGFTEAFFGQGTRLTVV.

The chain is built from TRBV4-1 and TRBJ2-7; TRBD2 matches 10 bases. This CDR3 region has 16 residues. V lost 4 bases to trimming and J lost 0 bases; unmatched junction nucleotides: 6. Germline V gene lookup returns CDR1 MGHRA and CDR2 YSYEKL. This CDR3 reads CASSLPASGSSYEQYF. The DNA of the CDR3 is TGCGCCAGCAGCCTCCCGGCTAGCGGGAGCTCCTACGAGCAGTACTTC.

The chain employs TRBV4-3 and TRBJ1-4, with D possibly matching TRBD1 (5 bases). The germline V and J ends were trimmed by 0 bases and 9 bases, with 17 bases remaining between them. CDR1 LGHNA and CDR2 YSLEER come from the germline V gene. The CDR3 is made up of 16 amino acids. In DNA form, the CDR3 reads TGCGCCAGCAGCCAAGAATCTTGGCAGGGCGTGAAAAAACTGTTTTTT. Its translation: CASSQESWQGVKKLFF.

This chain joins TRBV18 and TRBJ2-7; TRBD1 matches 9 bases. The CDR3 is 16 amino acids. The trim removed 3 bases at V and 5 bases at J, leaving 11 bases unmatched. Germline V gene sequence: CDR1 KGHSH, CDR2 LQKENI. CDR3 protein: CASSPVPGQGRNEQYF. The CDR3 region has the DNA TGTGCCAGCTCACCCGTCCCGGGACAGGGTCGAAACGAGCAGTACTTC.

The V gene is TRBV4-2, the J gene TRBJ2-5; D is undetermined. Between the trimmed V and J ends, which lost 4 bases and 4 bases, there was a span of 10 bases. The CDR3 runs to 13 residues. Looked up from germline, CDR1 is LGHNA and CDR2 is YNFKEQ. The CDR3 DNA reads TGTGCCAGCAGCCCGGAAGTTGGAGAGACCCAGTACTTC. It translates to CASSPEVGETQYF.

The CDR3 DNA sequence: TGTGCCACCAGCAGAGATTTCCGACTAGCGGAAAGCACAGATACGCAGTATTTT. Protein product: CATSRDFRLAESTDTQYF. The chain recombines TRBV15 with TRBJ2-3; 9 bases fit TRBD2. Per germline, CDR1 LNHNV and CDR2 YYDKDF (reference sequence). J gave up 0 bases and V 0 bases, and 7 bases lay outside the gene matches. The CDR3 is 18 residues long.

The chain uses TRBV6-5 and TRBJ2-7; D may be TRBD1 (6 bases). The germline gives CDR1 MNHEY, CDR2 SVGAGI. V was trimmed by 3 bases and J by 0 bases, leaving 15 bases between them. The CDR3 spans 16 residues. CDR3 sequence (DNA): TGTGCCAGCAGTTATGGGTTCACAGGGAGCTCCTACGAGCAGTACTTC. Protein sequence: CASSYGFTGSSYEQYF.

The chain joins TRBV5-5 to TRBJ2-7; D is uncertain. The ends were cut back, 0 bases at V and 3 bases at J, with 7 bases in the middle. The CDR3 loop spans 13 amino acids. Germline V gene lookup returns CDR1 SGHKS and CDR2 YYEKEE (reference sequence). The CDR3 region is CASSLGQHYEQYF. In DNA, the CDR3 is TGTGCCAGCAGCTTGGGCCAGCACTACGAGCAGTACTTC. Combining the CDR3 with reference TRBV5-5 and TRBJ2-7 gives the whole variable domain DAGVTQSPTHLIKTRGQQVTLRCSPISGHKSVSWYQQVLGQGPQFIFQYYEKEERGRGNFPDRFSARQFPNYSSELNVNALLLGDSALYLCASSLGQHYEQYFGPGTRLTVT.

The rearrangement links TRBV28 to TRBJ1-4; 7 bases fit TRBD1. The CDR3 runs to 13 residues. V gave up 3 bases and J gave up 16 bases; unmatched junction bases: 11. Germline CDR1 reads MDHEN; CDR2 reads SYDVKM. The CDR3 reads CASSFKGAQFPFF. DNA of the CDR3: TGTGCCAGCAGTTTTAAGGGGGCGCAGTTTCCGTTTTTT.

Only a few counts were recorded for this clone. This chain connects TRBV19 to TRBJ2-7, with 7 bases matching TRBD1. This CDR3 comprises 9 residues. Germline lookup yields CDR1 LNHDA and CDR2 SQIVND (reference sequence). V shed 8 bases and J 13 bases; nucleotides not matched to a gene: 5. In nucleotides, the CDR3 is TGTGCCAGTTTAGGGACAGTTTACTTC. Translation: CASLGTVYF.

The gene calls are TRBV25-1 and TRBJ1-2; D call uncertain. The CDR3 covers 14 residues. V shed 5 bases and J shed 1 base, with 11 bases lying between them. CDR1 and CDR2 from the germline V gene are MGHDK and SYGVNS. For the CDR3, the DNA is TGTGCCAGCAGTCTTAGGAGTTATAACTATGGCTACACCTTC. Protein product: CASSLRSYNYGYTF.

J is TRBJ2-7 and V is TRBV2; a possible D gene is TRBD1 (5 bases). The CDR3 is 14 residues long. V gave up 0 bases and J gave up 3 bases, with 9 bases separating them. Germline CDR1 and CDR2: SNHLY and FYNNEI. CDR3 sequence: CASSEAGQGYEQYF. The CDR3 region has the DNA TGTGCCAGCAGTGAAGCGGGGCAGGGCTACGAGCAGTACTTC.

The chain joins TRBV5-5 to TRBJ2-5; D gene ambiguous. V was clipped by 0 bases and J by 5 bases, with 5 bases between them. CDR3 length: 12 residues. Germline lookup yields CDR1 SGHKS and CDR2 YYEKEE (reference sequence). CDR3 sequence reads: CASSLVPETQYF. The CDR3 DNA reads as TGTGCCAGCAGCTTGGTCCCGGAGACCCAGTACTTC.

This sequence joins TRBV7-3 and TRBJ2-3; TRBD2 aligns across 8 bases. CDR1 and CDR2 (germline): SGHTA, FQGTGA. V gave up 1 base and J gave up 6 bases; unmatched junction bases: 6. This CDR3 contains 15 residues. For the CDR3, the DNA is TGTGCCAGCAGCTTAATCGGGGGGGAGTTGGATACGCAGTATTTT. Encoded protein: CASSLIGGELDTQYF.

This chain links TRBV6-5 with TRBJ2-5; unclear D gene. The CDR3 sequence is 16 residues long. V lost 0 bases and J 2 bases, leaving 13 bases between the germline ends. Germline loops: CDR1 MNHEY, CDR2 SVGAGI. CDR3 sequence reads: CASSYSMRLPQETQYF. The DNA for the CDR3 is TGTGCCAGCAGTTACTCGATGCGGCTTCCACAAGAGACCCAGTACTTC.

The chain has TRBV2 and TRBJ1-5; maybe TRBD1 (5 bases). This CDR3 comprises 15 residues. Germline V gives CDR1 SNHLY, CDR2 FYNNEI. Trimming took 7 bases from V and 2 from J, leaving 15 bases between them. DNA of the CDR3: TGTGCCAGCACCCTGGGGGGGGTGCGCAATCAGCCCCAGCATTTT. This codes for CASTLGGVRNQPQHF.

This clone was counted a single time. The chain carries TRBV27 and TRBJ2-7; 8 nucleotides align to TRBD1. Germline-derived CDR1 and CDR2 are MNHEY and SMNVEV (reference sequence). The CDR3 covers 13 residues. J was trimmed by 6 bases and V by 2 bases; bases with no gene match: 3. CDR3 residues: CASSLPGGAEQYF. Written as DNA, the CDR3 is TGTGCCAGCAGTTTACCAGGGGGCGCCGAGCAGTACTTC.

V gene TRBV6-5 combines with J gene TRBJ2-7; D gene uncertain. Per the germline V gene, CDR1 is MNHEY and CDR2 is SVGAGI. V lost 2 bases, J lost 0 bases, and 8 bases lay in between. This CDR3 region has 14 residues. CDR3: CASSYKQSSYEQYF. In DNA, the CDR3 is TGTGCCAGCAGTTACAAACAGAGCTCCTACGAGCAGTACTTC.

The gene calls are TRBV7-9 and TRBJ2-5; either TRBD1 or TRBD2 may fit D (6 bases each). The length of the CDR3 is 15 residues. V was trimmed by 5 bases and J by 1 base, leaving 14 bases between them. Germline V gene lookup returns CDR1 SEHNR and CDR2 FQNEAQ (reference sequence). The CDR3 coding sequence is TGTGCCAGCAGCGGGGGGCTAGGGCCCCAAGAGACCCAGTACTTC. It yields the protein CASSGGLGPQETQYF.

V gene TRBV19 combines with J gene TRBJ1-1; D call uncertain. Per germline, CDR1 LNHDA and CDR2 SQIVND (reference sequence). There are 15 residues in the CDR3. V lost 5 bases and J lost 4, with 17 bases in between. The CDR3 loop reads CASSPPLLGGTEAFF. CDR3 nucleotide sequence: TGTGCCAGTAGTCCCCCGTTGTTGGGAGGCACTGAAGCTTTCTTT. The full variable domain, its missing parts supplied by reference TRBV19 and TRBJ1-1, is DGGITQSPKYLFRKEGQNVTLSCEQNLNHDAMYWYRQDPGQGLRLIYYSQIVNDFQKGDIAEGYSVSREKKESFPLTVTSAQKNPTAFYLCASSPPLLGGTEAFFGQGTRLTVV.

This clone was detected once. J is TRBJ2-5 and V is TRBV7-2; 9 bases agree with TRBD2. This CDR3 has 17 residues. V gave up 5 bases and J gave up 1 base; unmatched junction bases: 11. Germline CDR1 reads SGHTA; CDR2 reads FQGNSA. The CDR3 DNA reads TGTGCCAGCAGCCCTCCGGGGCGGGAGGGCCCCCAAGAGACCCAGTACTTC. Its protein product is CASSPPGREGPQETQYF.

V and J are TRBV7-9 and TRBJ1-2; TRBD1 agrees at 8 bases. The CDR3 length is 14 residues. V was pared by 3 bases and J by 6 bases, with 6 bases of the junction left unmatched. Looked up from germline, CDR1 is SEHNR and CDR2 is FQNEAQ (reference sequence). The CDR3 sequence: CASSFADRVDGYTF. DNA of the CDR3: TGTGCCAGCAGCTTCGCGGACAGGGTGGATGGCTACACCTTC.

The chain couples TRBV14 to TRBJ2-2; 7 bases map to TRBD1. Per the germline V gene, CDR1 is SGHDN and CDR2 is FVKESK. The CDR3 spans 15 residues. The trim removed 4 bases at V and 2 bases at J, leaving 4 bases unmatched. The CDR3 DNA reads TGTGCCAGCAGCCGGCAAGGGGGCAACACCGGGGAGCTGTTTTTT. Its protein product is CASSRQGGNTGELFF.

The V and J genes are TRBV2 and TRBJ1-2; perhaps TRBD1 as D (6 bases). CDR1 SNHLY and CDR2 FYNNEI come from the germline V gene. Trimming took 2 bases from V and 8 from J, leaving 12 bases between them. The CDR3 is made up of 13 amino acids. This chain's CDR3 is CASSEPQGHGYTF. The CDR3 coding sequence is TGTGCCAGCAGTGAACCACAGGGCCACGGCTACACCTTC.

The chain's CDR3 is CASTEDRSSYEQYF. The CDR3 DNA sequence: TGCGCCAGCACAGAAGACCGATCCTCCTACGAGCAGTACTTC. The genes are TRBV5-1 and TRBJ2-7; no firm D call. The CDR3 runs 14 residues. The germline gives CDR1 SGHRS, CDR2 YFSETQ. V was pared by 6 bases and J by 0 bases, with 13 bases between. Supplemented by reference TRBV5-1 and TRBJ2-7, the full variable domain reads KAGVTQTPRYLIKTRGQQVTLSCSPISGHRSVSWYQQTPGQGLQFLFEYFSETQRNKGNFPGRFSGRQFSNSRSEMNVSTLELGDSALYLCASTEDRSSYEQYFGPGTRLTVT.